What follows are 16 T cell receptor beta chains derived from one specimen sequenced in a study of vaccination effects on CD4 cells after COVID-19. No antigen is known for these receptors. Method: immunoSEQ multiplex PCR; TCRdb's copy keeps in-frame clones and lacks some. The sample yields about 48,000 clones, 75% to 85% seen once. Viral peptide pool expansion of antigen-specific CD4+ T cells preceded sequencing in the ViraFEST assay. Cells that had been cultured for less than eleven days were the source of isolated CD4+ T cells. People in the vaccine group had not been infected with SARS-CoV-2 before, and their nucleocapsid antibodies were negative. The sequenced sample was CD4+ T cells from PBMCs cultured with HCoV-OC43 spike peptides, obtained before COVID-19 vaccination. The subset was: HCoV-OC43 spike overlapping peptide pool stimulation. These receptor sequences come from a human donor who received a COVID-19 vaccine.

The chain couples TRBV28 to TRBJ2-3, with 7 bases lining up with TRBD1. Germline-derived CDR1 and CDR2 are MDHEN and SYDVKM. Trimming took 7 bases from V and 5 from J; bases not matched to a gene: 9. The CDR3 runs 14 residues. For the CDR3, the DNA is TGTGCCAGCATTGAAAGAAGGGGGCAAGATACGCAGTATTTT. Translation gives CASIERRGQDTQYF.

This sequence joins TRBV7-3 and TRBJ2-2; D not certain. Germline V lookup: CDR1 SGHTA, CDR2 FQGTGA. V shed 6 bases and J shed 7 bases, with 18 bases lying between them. The CDR3 loop spans 15 amino acids. CDR3 region: CASSYTGPSDGELFF. In nucleotides, the CDR3 is TGTGCCAGCAGTTACACCGGCCCCAGCGACGGGGAGCTGTTTTTT.

This clone was recorded a few times. CDR3 DNA: TGTGCCAGCAGTAGACAGGGGCAGGCTGAAGCTTTCTTT. Encoded protein: CASSRQGQAEAFF. This chain links TRBV6-6 with TRBJ1-1; 8 positions match TRBD1. V shed 5 bases, J shed 6 bases, and the junction held 5 bases outside the gene matches. The CDR3 runs 13 residues. In germline, CDR1 is MNHNY, CDR2 SVGAGI (reference sequence).

In its sample, this clone was seen a few times. The CDR3 region is CASSLSLGRAQETQYF. The DNA for the CDR3 is TGTGCCAGCAGCTTGTCGTTAGGGAGGGCTCAAGAGACCCAGTACTTC. This chain connects TRBV5-6 to TRBJ2-5; 7 nucleotides match TRBD2. Trimming took 1 base from V and 2 from J; bases not matched to a gene: 8. This CDR3 contains 16 residues. Germline V CDR1 and CDR2: SGHDT, YYEEEE.

The chain links TRBV7-2 to TRBJ1-5, with TRBD1 identical over 9 bases. V was clipped by 3 bases and J by 4 bases; unmatched bases: 4. The CDR3 contains 15 residues. Germline V gene lookup returns CDR1 SGHTA and CDR2 FQGNSA. CDR3 coding DNA: TGTGCCAGCAGCTTCGGGGACAGGGTAAATCAGCCCCAGCATTTT. It yields the protein CASSFGDRVNQPQHF.

The chain combines TRBV7-3 with TRBJ2-3, with TRBD2 matching 9 bases. The V gene end was trimmed by 0 bases and the J gene end by 6 bases; junction bases not matched to a gene: 10. The V gene's germline CDR1 is SGHTA and CDR2 FQGTGA. The CDR3 runs to 17 residues. This CDR3 reads CASSLTAAGGRGDTQYF. In DNA, the CDR3 is TGTGCCAGCAGCTTAACGGCGGCGGGGGGGCGCGGGGATACGCAGTATTTT.

The CDR3 DNA reads TGTGCCAGCAGCGTAGGGGCGGCTACCTATGGCTACACCTTC. Amino acid sequence: CASSVGAATYGYTF. The chain couples TRBV9 to TRBJ1-2; D remains unclear. V dropped 0 bases and J dropped 4 bases, with 10 bases sitting between them. Germline V lookup: CDR1 SGDLS, CDR2 YYNGEE. The CDR3 consists of 14 residues.

This chain uses TRBV6-6 with TRBJ1-6; D might be TRBD1 (6 bases). Germline CDR1 reads MNHNY; CDR2 reads SVGAGI (reference sequence). The CDR3 is 14 residues long. The germline V and J ends were trimmed by 2 bases and 7 bases, with 9 bases remaining between them. CDR3 sequence reads: CASSYRGQNSPLHF. Here the CDR3 DNA reads TGTGCCAGCAGTTACCGGGGGCAAAATTCACCCCTCCACTTT.

In its sample, this clone was seen once. This rearrangement joins TRBV24-1 to TRBJ2-3; D is perhaps TRBD2 (6 bases). The CDR3 runs 16 residues. Deletions cut 1 base from V and 1 base from J, with 11 bases between. Looked up from germline, CDR1 is KGHDR and CDR2 is SFDVKD. This chain's CDR3 is CATSDFGGRGTDTQYF. The DNA of the CDR3 is TGTGCCACCAGTGATTTTGGAGGGAGAGGCACAGATACGCAGTATTTT.

The rearrangement links TRBV10-3 to TRBJ2-3; TRBD1 aligns across 7 bases. The CDR3 extends over 14 amino acids. After removal of 3 bases from V and 5 bases from J, the junction contained 5 bases not matched to a gene. CDR1 and CDR2 from the germline V gene are ENHRY and SYGVKD. CDR3 bases: TGTGCCATCAGTGAAGGTGACAGGGTAGATACGCAGTATTTT. Amino acid sequence: CAISEGDRVDTQYF.

The chain is built from TRBV14 and TRBJ1-6, with 9 bases lining up with TRBD1. The CDR3 extends over 18 amino acids. Unmatched junction bases numbered 13, after V lost 0 bases and J lost 10 bases. Per the germline V gene, CDR1 is SGHDN and CDR2 is FVKESK. CDR3 sequence: CASSQEAPGQGLWSPLHF. CDR3 coding DNA: TGTGCCAGCAGCCAAGAAGCCCCGGGACAGGGTTTATGGTCACCCCTCCACTTT.

In this sample, this clone turned up a few times. J is TRBJ1-5 and V is TRBV5-6; D is unresolved. Trimming cost V 4 bases and J 7 bases, with 15 bases left between them. Looked up from germline, CDR1 is SGHDT and CDR2 is YYEEEE. The CDR3 runs to 14 residues. The CDR3 DNA sequence: TGTGCCAGCAGCAAGGACCGTTCTGTCCAGCCCCAGCATTTT. This translates into CASSKDRSVQPQHF.

V usage is TRBV11-2 and J usage is TRBJ1-2, with D unresolved. This CDR3 is 13 amino acids long. V was trimmed by 0 bases and J by 4 bases, leaving 6 bases between them. Germline CDR1 reads SGHAT; CDR2 reads FQNNGV. The CDR3 is CASSLDRTYGYTF. The CDR3 DNA reads as TGTGCCAGCAGCTTAGACAGGACCTATGGCTACACCTTC.

The CDR3 DNA sequence: TGTGCCAGCAGCTCAAGGGACAGGGGGCTCGGAGAGCAGTACGTC. Protein product: CASSSRDRGLGEQYV. The genes are TRBV5-6 and TRBJ2-7; TRBD1 matches 12 bases. The CDR3 consists of 15 residues. The ends lost 3 bases at V and 7 bases at J; junction bases unmatched: 8. CDR1 and CDR2 from the germline V gene are SGHDT and YYEEEE.

The chain couples TRBV18 to TRBJ2-3, with TRBD2 identical over 7 bases. CDR3 size: 15 residues. From germline, CDR1 is KGHSH and CDR2 LQKENI. J was trimmed by 9 bases and V by 6 bases; bases with no gene match: 15. In DNA form, the CDR3 reads TGTGCCAGCTCCCCGCGGGGGAATCCGGCTGTCACGCAGTATTTT. Protein product: CASSPRGNPAVTQYF.

CDR3 coding DNA: TGTGCCAGCAGCCGCGAGGGCACCGGGGAGCTGTTTTTT. Its protein product is CASSREGTGELFF. The V gene is TRBV2, the J gene TRBJ2-2, with D possibly matching TRBD2 (5 bases). Germline V gene data show CDR1 as SNHLY and CDR2 as FYNNEI. The CDR3 has 13 amino acids. Trimming pared 6 bases from V and 4 bases from J, leaving 9 bases between. Based on the CDR3 plus reference TRBV2 and TRBJ2-2, the full variable domain is EPEVTQTPSHQVTQMGQEVILRCVPISNHLYFYWYRQILGQKVEFLVSFYNNEISEKSEIFDDQFSVERPDGSNFTLKIRSTKLEDSAMYFCASSREGTGELFFGEGSRLTVL.